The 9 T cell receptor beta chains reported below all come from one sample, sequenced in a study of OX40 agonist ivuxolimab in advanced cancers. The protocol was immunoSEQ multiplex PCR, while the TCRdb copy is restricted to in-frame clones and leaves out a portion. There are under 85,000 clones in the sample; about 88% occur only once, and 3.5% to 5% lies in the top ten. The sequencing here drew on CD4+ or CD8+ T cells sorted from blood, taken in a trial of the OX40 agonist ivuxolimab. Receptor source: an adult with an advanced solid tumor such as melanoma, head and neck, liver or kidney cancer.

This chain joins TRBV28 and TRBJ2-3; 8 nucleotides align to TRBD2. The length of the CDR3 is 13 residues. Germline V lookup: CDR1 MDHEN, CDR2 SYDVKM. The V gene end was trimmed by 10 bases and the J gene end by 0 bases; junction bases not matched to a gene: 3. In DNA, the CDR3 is TGTGCCACATTAGCGGGAAGCACAGATACGCAGTATTTT. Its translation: CATLAGSTDTQYF.

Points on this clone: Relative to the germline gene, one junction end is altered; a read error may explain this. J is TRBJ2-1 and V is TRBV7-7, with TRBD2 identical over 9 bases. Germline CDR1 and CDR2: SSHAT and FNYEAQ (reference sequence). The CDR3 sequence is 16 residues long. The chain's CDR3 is CASSPLAGVVDNEQFF. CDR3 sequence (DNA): TGTGCTAGCAGCCCCTTAGCGGGAGTTGTGGACAATGAGCAGTTCTTC.

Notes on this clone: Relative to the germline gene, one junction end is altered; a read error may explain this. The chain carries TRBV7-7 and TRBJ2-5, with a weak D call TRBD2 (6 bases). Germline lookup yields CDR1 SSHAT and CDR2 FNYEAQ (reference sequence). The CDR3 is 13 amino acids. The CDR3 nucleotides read TGTGCTAGCAGCTTAGATCGGGACTCGACCCAGTACTTC. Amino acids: CASSLDRDSTQYF.

The CDR3 DNA is TGTGCCAGCAGCTTAGGGACTTTCTACAATGAGCAGTTCTTC. It yields the protein CASSLGTFYNEQFF. The chain uses TRBV7-3 and TRBJ2-1; possibly TRBD2 for D (6 bases). This CDR3 region has 14 residues. Germline values: CDR1 SGHTA, CDR2 FQGTGA. Between the trimmed V and J ends, which lost 2 bases and 3 bases, there was a span of 8 bases.

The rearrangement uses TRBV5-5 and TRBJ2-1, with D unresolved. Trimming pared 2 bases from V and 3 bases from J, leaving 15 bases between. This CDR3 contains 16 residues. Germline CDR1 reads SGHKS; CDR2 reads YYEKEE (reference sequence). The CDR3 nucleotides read TGTGCCAGCAGCTTAGAAGCTCTCAGGAGCTACAATGAGCAGTTCTTC. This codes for CASSLEALRSYNEQFF. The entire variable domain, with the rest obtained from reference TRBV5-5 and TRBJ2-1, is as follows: DAGVTQSPTHLIKTRGQQVTLRCSPISGHKSVSWYQQVLGQGPQFIFQYYEKEERGRGNFPDRFSARQFPNYSSELNVNALLLGDSALYLCASSLEALRSYNEQFFGPGTRLTVL.

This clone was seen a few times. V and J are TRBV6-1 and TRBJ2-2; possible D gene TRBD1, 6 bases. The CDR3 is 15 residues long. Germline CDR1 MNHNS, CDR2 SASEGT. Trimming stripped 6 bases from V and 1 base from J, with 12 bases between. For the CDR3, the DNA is TGTGCCAGCAGGCCGTCCAGGGGGAACACCGGGGAGCTGTTTTTT. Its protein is CASRPSRGNTGELFF.

As DNA, the CDR3 is TGCGCCAGCAGCAGGGGACTAGCGGGAGAGACCGGGGAGCTGTTTTTT. This translates into CASSRGLAGETGELFF. The chain uses TRBV5-1 and TRBJ2-2; 14 nucleotides line up with TRBD2. The CDR3 is made up of 16 amino acids. Germline V gene data show CDR1 as SGHRS and CDR2 as YFSETQ. Trimming at V came to 4 bases and at J to 5 bases, leaving 4 bases not matched to a gene.

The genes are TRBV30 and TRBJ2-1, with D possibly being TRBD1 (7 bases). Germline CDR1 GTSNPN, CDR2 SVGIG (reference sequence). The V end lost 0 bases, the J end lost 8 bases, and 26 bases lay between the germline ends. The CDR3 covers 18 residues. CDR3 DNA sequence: TGTGCCTGGAGTGTAAGGCTTGGGGCTAGGGGCAGGGGGGATGAGCAGTTCTTC. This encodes CAWSVRLGARGRGDEQFF.

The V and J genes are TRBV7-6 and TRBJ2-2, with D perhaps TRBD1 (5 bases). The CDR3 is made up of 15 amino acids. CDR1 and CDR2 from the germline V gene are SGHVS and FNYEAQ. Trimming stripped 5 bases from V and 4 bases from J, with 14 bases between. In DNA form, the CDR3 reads TGTGCCAGCAGCCCATTGGCAGGGCCCACCGGGGAGCTGTTTTTT. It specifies CASSPLAGPTGELFF. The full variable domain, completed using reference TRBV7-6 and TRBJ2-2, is GAGVSQSPRYKVTKRGQDVALRCDPISGHVSLYWYRQALGQGPEFLTYFNYEAQQDKSGLPNDRFSAERPEGSISTLTIQRTEQRDSAMYRCASSPLAGPTGELFFGEGSRLTVL.